These 21 T cell receptor beta chains came from one sample sequenced in a study of blood T cell repertoires in COVID-19 (dated by TCRdb to about 2020). Receptor libraries were prepared by the immunoSEQ multiplex PCR assay. TCRdb took over this immuneACCESS table, retaining in-frame rearrangements with V and J assigned. Such tables are incomplete; in checked studies, under half of the missing clones stem from an unresolved V gene, and the remainder is unexplained. The sample contains 55,000 to 80,000 clones, 83% of them found a single time. The ten largest account for roughly 5% of the sample. Sequencing used peripheral blood. These receptors all come from a man aged 45-60 years with active COVID-19.

The chain carries TRBV5-4 and TRBJ2-3; 8 nucleotides line up with TRBD2. CDR1 SGHNT and CDR2 YYREEE come from the germline V gene (reference sequence). This CDR3 has 17 amino acids. The J segment lost 3 bases and the V segment lost 4 bases, leaving 13 bases of the junction unmatched. CDR3 coding DNA: TGTGCCAGCAGCCCTAGAACGGGGGGGAGGATGACAGATACGCAGTATTTT. Protein sequence: CASSPRTGGRMTDTQYF.

The chain has TRBV28 and TRBJ1-4; D gene unclear. Germline V gene lookup returns CDR1 MDHEN and CDR2 SYDVKM. There are 17 residues in the CDR3. Between the trimmed V and J ends, which lost 5 bases and 0 bases, there was a span of 16 bases. CDR3 region: CASSVGRVRATNEKLFF. Written as DNA, the CDR3 is TGTGCCAGCAGTGTTGGGAGAGTCCGGGCAACTAATGAAAAACTGTTTTTT.

The chain couples TRBV27 to TRBJ2-7; D might be TRBD2 (5 bases). The germline V gene encodes CDR1 MNHEY and CDR2 SMNVEV (reference sequence). V lost 8 bases and J 5 bases, leaving 13 bases between the germline ends. The CDR3 runs 12 residues. The CDR3 region has the DNA TGTGCCAGCGGTCGGGGATTACACGAGCAGTACTTC. Residues: CASGRGLHEQYF.

The chain has TRBV7-8 and TRBJ2-1, with a possible D match to TRBD2 (6 bases). The CDR3 contains 18 residues. Germline V gene lookup returns CDR1 SGHVS and CDR2 FQNEAQ. Trimming removed 1 base from V and 4 bases from J, with 20 bases in between. CDR3 loop: CASSLVLSEGLSYNEQFF. CDR3 in DNA: TGTGCCAGCAGCTTAGTATTGTCGGAGGGATTAAGTTACAATGAGCAGTTCTTC.

The chain links TRBV20-1 to TRBJ1-2; perhaps TRBD1 as D (6 bases). Deletions cut 3 bases from V and 4 bases from J, with 18 bases between. The CDR3 contains 15 residues. Germline V CDR1 and CDR2: DFQATT, SNEGSKA (reference sequence). In DNA, the CDR3 is TGCAGTGCTAGTAGTCAGGGACAAGCAACCTATGGCTACACCTTC. Translation gives CSASSQGQATYGYTF.

The chain carries TRBV30 and TRBJ1-5; 8 positions agree with TRBD1. Trimming took 3 bases from V and 1 from J; bases not matched to a gene: 14. The CDR3 spans 18 residues. Germline assignment: CDR1 GTSNPN and CDR2 SVGIG (reference sequence). CDR3 nucleotides: TGTGCCTGGAGCCCCAAAGGGCAGGGGGCAGGGAGCAATCAGCCCCAGCATTTT. It yields the protein CAWSPKGQGAGSNQPQHF. Based on the CDR3 plus reference TRBV30 and TRBJ1-5, the full variable domain is SQTIHQWPATLVQPVGSPLSLECTVEGTSNPNLYWYRQAAGRGLQLLFYSVGIGQISSEVPQNLSASRPQDRQFILSSKKLLLSDSGFYLCAWSPKGQGAGSNQPQHFGDGTRLSIL.

The chain uses TRBV28 and TRBJ2-7; no clear D. The CDR3 sequence is 11 residues long. V lost 5 bases, J lost 3 bases, and 5 bases lay in between. Germline CDR1 is MDHEN and CDR2 is SYDVKM. The DNA of the CDR3 is TGTGCCAGCAGTACAGACTACGAGCAGTACTTC. This sequence encodes CASSTDYEQYF.

V usage is TRBV3-1 (or the pseudogene TRBV3-2) and J usage is TRBJ2-4, with D possibly TRBD2 on 5 matching bases. From germline, CDR1 is LGHDT and CDR2 YNNKEL (reference sequence). Trimming removed 0 bases at V and 2 bases at J, with 14 bases between. The length of the CDR3 is 17 residues. CDR3 amino acids: CASSQDWPWRTKNIQYF. The CDR3 nucleotides read TGTGCCAGCAGCCAAGATTGGCCCTGGAGGACCAAAAACATTCAGTACTTC.

The gene calls are TRBV4-1 and TRBJ1-1; perhaps TRBD1 as D (6 bases). V was clipped by 1 base and J by 7 bases, with 13 bases between them. The CDR3 totals 14 residues. Per the germline V gene, CDR1 is MGHRA and CDR2 is YSYEKL. The DNA of the CDR3 is TGCGCCAGCAGCCAAGTGGGGGCGGTGATTGAAGCTTTCTTT. It yields the protein CASSQVGAVIEAFF.

The chain employs TRBV2 and TRBJ2-5, with D possibly matching TRBD1 (6 bases). V gave up 4 bases and J gave up 5 bases, with 11 bases separating them. In germline, CDR1 is SNHLY, CDR2 FYNNEI. The CDR3 has 13 amino acids. The CDR3 DNA reads as TGTGCCAGCAGTGGGGACAACGGGGAGACCCAGTACTTC. Translating it yields CASSGDNGETQYF.

This clone was recorded many times. The chain combines TRBV5-6 with TRBJ1-5; perhaps TRBD1 as D (6 bases). Germline assignment: CDR1 SGHDT and CDR2 YYEEEE. Trimming removed 2 bases at V and 2 bases at J, with 14 bases between. The CDR3 has 16 residues. DNA of the CDR3: TGTGCCAGCAGCTTTGGCGTTCCAGGGGGCAATCAGCCCCAGCATTTT. It yields the protein CASSFGVPGGNQPQHF.

The chain uses TRBV10-2 and TRBJ2-1; possible D gene TRBD1, 6 bases. The V and J ends lost 7 bases and 9 bases respectively, with 13 bases between them. The germline V gene has CDR1 WSHSY and CDR2 SAAADI. The CDR3 loop spans 12 amino acids. The CDR3 here is CASTSGVTEQFF. CDR3 bases: TGCGCCAGCACGTCAGGGGTCACTGAGCAGTTCTTC.

The J gene is TRBJ1-6, the V gene TRBV30, with 7 bases identical to TRBD1. J was trimmed by 9 bases and V by 3 bases; bases with no gene match: 14. CDR3 length: 16 amino acids. Per germline, CDR1 GTSNPN and CDR2 SVGIG (reference sequence). The CDR3 reads CAWSATSTGRISPLHF. The CDR3 bases are TGTGCCTGGAGCGCAACTTCGACAGGGAGAATTTCACCCCTCCACTTT. The variable domain in full, with the rest retrieved from reference TRBV30 and TRBJ1-6, is SQTIHQWPATLVQPVGSPLSLECTVEGTSNPNLYWYRQAAGRGLQLLFYSVGIGQISSEVPQNLSASRPQDRQFILSSKKLLLSDSGFYLCAWSATSTGRISPLHFGNGTRLTVT.

The V gene is TRBV3-1 (or the pseudogene TRBV3-2), the J gene TRBJ2-7, with D hard to call. CDR1 and CDR2 (germline): LGHDT, YNNKEL (reference sequence). With 0 bases removed from V and 1 base from J, the gap between germline ends came to 7 bases. CDR3 length equals 14 residues. The CDR3 protein is CASSQDPQSYEQYF. As DNA, the CDR3 is TGTGCCAGCAGCCAAGATCCACAGTCCTACGAGCAGTACTTC.

The chain joins TRBV5-5 to TRBJ2-7, with TRBD1 matching over 10 bases. Looked up from germline, CDR1 is SGHKS and CDR2 is YYEKEE (reference sequence). Losses at the gene ends were 4 bases for V and 2 bases for J; bases not matched to a gene: 3. The CDR3 is 14 residues long. The chain's CDR3 is CASSGGQGPYEQYF. The CDR3 DNA sequence: TGTGCCAGCAGCGGGGGACAGGGGCCCTACGAGCAGTACTTC.

This chain connects TRBV5-4 to TRBJ2-1; D remains ambiguous. Germline CDR1 and CDR2: SGHNT and YYREEE (reference sequence). This CDR3 has 16 residues. V shed 4 bases and J shed 0 bases, with 14 bases lying between them. The CDR3 DNA reads as TGTGCCAGCAGCCCGCCCCCCCCTAGCTCCTACAATGAGCAGTTCTTC. Residues: CASSPPPPSSYNEQFF. The complete variable domain, with remaining parts taken from reference TRBV5-4 and TRBJ2-1, reads ETGVTQSPTHLIKTRGQQVTLRCSSQSGHNTVSWYQQALGQGPQFIFQYYREEENGRGNFPPRFSGLQFPNYSSELNVNALELDDSALYLCASSPPPPSSYNEQFFGPGTRLTVL.

The rearrangement joins TRBV14 to TRBJ2-3; D possibly corresponds to TRBD1 (6 bases). The CDR3 sequence is 12 residues long. The V end was cut by 4 bases, the J end by 7 bases, with 9 bases between. Looked up from germline, CDR1 is SGHDN and CDR2 is FVKESK. The CDR3 bases are TGTGCCAGCAGCCTCCAGGGGTATACGCAGTATTTT. Translating gives CASSLQGYTQYF. Variable domain in full (rest from reference TRBV14 and TRBJ2-3): EAGVTQFPSHSVIEKGQTVTLRCDPISGHDNLYWYRRVMGKEIKFLLHFVKESKQDESGMPNNRFLAERTGGTYSTLKVQPAELEDSGVYFCASSLQGYTQYFGPGTRLTVL.

This clone has more than one count but fewer than ten. This chain joins TRBV30 and TRBJ1-2, with a possible D match to TRBD1 (5 bases). Germline V CDR1 and CDR2: GTSNPN, SVGIG (reference sequence). The CDR3 totals 12 residues. The germline V and J ends were trimmed by 1 base and 7 bases, with 10 bases remaining between them. Here the CDR3 DNA reads TGTGCCTGGAGTGCCGACAGTGGTGGCTACACCTTC. Protein sequence: CAWSADSGGYTF.

The V call is TRBV7-9, the J call TRBJ2-7; tentative D call: TRBD2 (5 bases). In germline, CDR1 is SEHNR, CDR2 FQNEAQ (reference sequence). The germline V and J ends were trimmed by 0 bases and 6 bases, with 9 bases remaining between them. The CDR3 is 13 amino acids. The CDR3 reads CASSLAGVGEQYF. The DNA for the CDR3 is TGTGCCAGCAGCTTAGCGGGAGTCGGCGAGCAGTACTTC.

This clone showed up just once. The genes are TRBV6-6 and TRBJ2-7, with 9 bases that match TRBD1. Germline values: CDR1 MNHNY, CDR2 SVGAGI (reference sequence). V trimming: 8 bases; J trimming: 7 bases; junction bases outside the gene matches: 12. The CDR3 consists of 14 residues. The DNA of the CDR3 is TGTGCCAGCGGGCCGGGACAGGGAGGTAAAGAGCAGTACTTC. Its translation is CASGPGQGGKEQYF.

The V call is TRBV5-1, the J call TRBJ2-7; D remains unclear. Deletions cut 4 bases from V and 3 bases from J, with 11 bases between. CDR3 length equals 13 residues. Per germline, CDR1 SGHRS and CDR2 YFSETQ. The CDR3 is CASSPLYSYEQYF. In DNA form, the CDR3 reads TGCGCCAGCAGCCCTTTGTACAGCTACGAGCAGTACTTC.